The sequence of this TCR beta chain was determined in a study of metastatic and nonmetastatic thyroid tumors. Study overall: Thyroid patients, malignant and benign, had repertoires compared across blood and tumor or nodule tissue.

Study-wide findings and caveats: Malignant thyroid tumors reportedly exceeded benign nodules significantly in TCR beta diversity, with the difference appearing in blood and tumor.

Original methodology: Construction of a distant-metastasis classifier for papillary thyroid cancer relied on CDR3 differences across clinicopathological groups. TCRdb called clones again from the PCR reads with MiXCR. These V and J calls are TCRdb output, not the study's own analysis. The table has 20,000 to 25,000 clones, 12% seen once. In the case of this clone: The antigen is undetermined.

Before thyroid surgery, none of the patients had received any treatment. V was clipped by 2 bases and J by 5 bases, with 12 bases between them. CDR1 is MNHEY and CDR2 is SVGEGT in the germline V gene. The CDR3 consists of 14 residues. This rearrangement joins TRBV6-2 or TRBV6-3 to TRBJ1-2, with a weak D call TRBD1 (6 bases). The sequence derives from a male donor with papillary thyroid cancer or a benign thyroid nodule (not recorded which). Some clones in this sample may be carry-over from other donors' samples. The sequenced sample consisted of blood. CDR3 nucleotides: TGTGCCAGCAGTTACCTAGGACAGACGTATGGCTACACCTTC. Protein: CASSYLGQTYGYTF.